This section outlines one TCR beta chain sequence together with its context. The sample is drawn from a study of blood T cell repertoires in COVID-19. This CDR3 has 15 residues. Germline-derived CDR1 and CDR2 are SGDLS and YYNGEE. The J segment lost 4 bases and the V segment lost 0 bases, leaving 7 bases of the junction unmatched. TCRdb's table, derived via immunoSEQ multiplex PCR, lists solely in-frame clones and lacks some. The sample holds around 300,000 clones, around 90% seen once. The sequenced sample was peripheral blood. The source of this sequence is a woman aged 40 to 55 who had recovered from COVID-19. The chain uses TRBV9 and TRBJ2-7; 7 nucleotides line up with TRBD2. The CDR3 DNA is TGTGCCAGCAGCGTAGCGGGGGGTTCGGGGTACGAGCAGTACTTC. Translated, it gives CASSVAGGSGYEQYF.